Following are 21 T cell receptor beta chains from one sample sequenced in a study of shared clonotypes between healthy human individuals (dated by TCRdb to 2018 to 2020). The library was obtained by the immunoSEQ multiplex PCR assay. In its TCRdb copy, this immuneACCESS table keeps in-frame sequences only and misses some clones. Where compared with another copy, unresolved V genes explain less than half of these, and the others have no known cause. This sample is represented by some 2,100,000 clones; nearly 97% of them were singletons. The top ten constitute over 0.1% of the sample. The sample taken for sequencing was naive CD4+ T cells sorted from blood. Per the publication, the cell subset or site label means: CD45RA+ positively selected. The origin of the receptors is a man aged 18 to 30 in good health.

The chain joins TRBV7-2 to TRBJ1-2; D remains ambiguous. Germline CDR1 SGHTA, CDR2 FQGNSA. CDR3 size: 15 residues. Trimming took off 2 bases at V and 8 bases at J, with 18 bases between the two ends. DNA of the CDR3: TGTGCCAGCAGCTTAAAGAGACATTTAGACGGAGGCTACACCTTC. Its protein is CASSLKRHLDGGYTF.

The rearrangement joins TRBV6-5 to TRBJ2-1, with 13 bases identical to TRBD2. This CDR3 is 14 amino acids long. Per the germline V gene, CDR1 is MNHEY and CDR2 is SVGAGI. With 7 bases clipped from V and 9 bases from J, the junction kept 6 bases outside the gene matches. The CDR3 protein is CASNRLAGGSEQFF. CDR3 nucleotides: TGTGCCAGCAACCGACTAGCGGGGGGTAGTGAGCAGTTCTTC.

This clone was seen once. The chain links TRBV11-2 to TRBJ1-4, with D possibly being TRBD1 (5 bases). The CDR3 has 11 residues. Germline CDR1 and CDR2: SGHAT and FQNNGV. The V and J ends lost 7 bases and 13 bases respectively, with 13 bases between them. As DNA, the CDR3 is TGTGCCAGCACTTCCGGGACCGTACTGTTTTTT. Protein: CASTSGTVLFF.

This chain links TRBV27 with TRBJ2-6; D ambiguous. The CDR3 is 16 residues long. The V and J ends lost 2 bases and 4 bases respectively, with 12 bases between them. Germline CDR1 is MNHEY and CDR2 is SMNVEV (reference sequence). The DNA for the CDR3 is TGTGCCAGCAGTTTAGACCGGGCCTACGGGGCCAACGTCCTGACTTTC. Translation: CASSLDRAYGANVLTF.

The chain joins TRBV11-2 to TRBJ2-5; tentatively, D is TRBD2 (6 bases). CDR1 SGHAT and CDR2 FQNNGV come from the germline V gene. V was clipped by 5 bases and J by 2 bases, with 12 bases between them. The CDR3 length is 14 residues. CDR3 in DNA: TGTGCCAGCAGCCTTAGCGGCGTACAAGAGACCCAGTACTTC. Translation gives CASSLSGVQETQYF.

This clone was observed once. This rearrangement joins TRBV5-1 to TRBJ1-4; no definite D call. The CDR3 totals 18 residues. V shed 0 bases and J shed 0 bases, with 15 bases lying between them. CDR1 and CDR2 (germline): SGHRS, YFSETQ. The CDR3 region is CASSLGGYSSATNEKLFF. Written as DNA, the CDR3 is TGCGCCAGCAGCTTGGGGGGTTATTCCAGCGCAACTAATGAAAAACTGTTTTTT.

A word on this clone: One base away lies a much larger clone, so this may be a sequencing read error. CDR3 sequence: CASSLSTDTQYF. The CDR3 DNA sequence: TGCGCCAGCAGCCTTAGCACAGATACGCAGTATTTT. The J gene is TRBJ2-3, the V gene TRBV10-2; D unclear. Per germline, CDR1 WSHSY and CDR2 SAAADI. This CDR3 is 12 amino acids long. The V end lost 6 bases, the J end lost 0 bases, and 4 bases lay between the germline ends.

The J gene is TRBJ2-7, the V gene TRBV10-3; the D gene could be TRBD1 or TRBD2 (5 bases each). Trimming removed 5 bases at V and 3 bases at J, with 8 bases between. Germline V lookup: CDR1 ENHRY, CDR2 SYGVKD. This CDR3 is built from 12 residues. CDR3 in amino acids: CAISQGDYEQYF. CDR3 DNA sequence: TGTGCCATCAGTCAGGGAGACTACGAGCAGTACTTC.

The gene calls are TRBV30 and TRBJ2-5, with D possibly being TRBD1 (7 bases). Trimming took off 5 bases at V and 9 bases at J, with 16 bases between the two ends. This CDR3 region has 12 residues. Germline V gene sequence: CDR1 GTSNPN, CDR2 SVGIG (reference sequence). CDR3 amino acids: CAWAGQKFAQYF. CDR3 coding DNA: TGTGCCTGGGCGGGACAGAAGTTTGCCCAGTACTTC. Using reference TRBV30 and TRBJ2-5 for the parts outside the CDR3, the full variable domain is SQTIHQWPATLVQPVGSPLSLECTVEGTSNPNLYWYRQAAGRGLQLLFYSVGIGQISSEVPQNLSASRPQDRQFILSSKKLLLSDSGFYLCAWAGQKFAQYFGPGTRLLVL.

The V gene is TRBV6-5, the J gene TRBJ1-1; D remains ambiguous. This CDR3 has 16 residues. Trimming cost V 3 bases and J 4 bases, with 18 bases left between them. CDR1 MNHEY and CDR2 SVGAGI come from the germline V gene. The CDR3 spells CASSYGSPPRGTEAFF. The CDR3 nucleotides read TGTGCCAGCAGTTATGGTTCCCCGCCCCGAGGCACTGAAGCTTTCTTT.

The V and J genes are TRBV4-1 and TRBJ2-5; TRBD1 matches 7 bases. CDR1 and CDR2 from the germline V gene are MGHRA and YSYEKL. V dropped 3 bases and J dropped 7; count of bases not matched to a gene: 5. The CDR3 sequence is 13 residues long. CDR3 bases: TGCGCCAGCAGCCATGGGACAGTGGGGACCCAGTACTTC. This encodes CASSHGTVGTQYF.

The V call is TRBV6-5, the J call TRBJ1-6; the D gene is possibly TRBD1 (6 bases). The CDR3 length is 14 residues. V lost 6 bases, J lost 7 bases, and 13 bases lay in between. CDR1 MNHEY and CDR2 SVGAGI come from the germline V gene. CDR3 protein: CASRTQGKNSPLHF. As DNA, the CDR3 is TGTGCCAGCAGGACCCAGGGGAAAAATTCACCCCTCCACTTT.

In the case of this clone: Other DNA sequences from this sample encode an identical CDR3 as well. The CDR3 sequence is CASSYSGQGAPYEQYF. Here the CDR3 DNA reads TGTGCCAGCAGTTACTCCGGACAGGGGGCGCCTTACGAGCAGTACTTC. The chain uses TRBV6-5 and TRBJ2-7; 11 bases line up with TRBD1. Unmatched junction bases numbered 5, after V lost 0 bases and J lost 4 bases. CDR1 MNHEY and CDR2 SVGAGI come from the germline V gene. The CDR3 totals 16 residues.

V gene TRBV9 combines with J gene TRBJ1-5; unclear D gene. Germline assignment: CDR1 SGDLS and CDR2 YYNGEE. Trimming left V 2 bases short and J 4 bases short, with 13 bases between. The CDR3 covers 15 residues. The CDR3 sequence is CASSVEGHVNQPQHF. CDR3 bases: TGTGCCAGCAGCGTCGAGGGCCACGTTAATCAGCCCCAGCATTTT.

The chain links TRBV19 to TRBJ1-5; possible D gene TRBD1, 6 bases. Deletions cut 7 bases from V and 2 bases from J, with 12 bases between. The germline V gene has CDR1 LNHDA and CDR2 SQIVND (reference sequence). The CDR3 loop spans 14 amino acids. CDR3 sequence reads: CASMSWTGNQPQHF. In DNA form, the CDR3 reads TGTGCCAGTATGTCATGGACAGGCAATCAGCCCCAGCATTTT.

The count of this clone is one. The rearrangement links TRBV5-4 to TRBJ1-6; D call uncertain. There are 14 residues in the CDR3. The germline V and J ends were trimmed by 4 bases and 7 bases, with 12 bases remaining between them. The germline V gene has CDR1 SGHNT and CDR2 YYREEE (reference sequence). The CDR3 bases are TGTGCCAGCAGCCCCGGACCCTTGAATTCACCCCTCCACTTT. Its translation is CASSPGPLNSPLHF.

This clone is a singleton in its sample. The chain uses TRBV5-1 and TRBJ2-7; D may match TRBD1 or TRBD2 (5 bases each). There are 17 residues in the CDR3. Germline values: CDR1 SGHRS, CDR2 YFSETQ. V was pared by 0 bases and J by 1 base, with 17 bases between. The CDR3 spells CASSLDTSGTISYEQYF. CDR3 bases: TGCGCCAGCAGCTTGGACACCTCCGGGACGATATCCTACGAGCAGTACTTC.

Turning to this clone: The same CDR3 arises from other DNA sequences in this sample as well. The V and J genes are TRBV20-1 and TRBJ2-7; D is unresolved. Germline assignment: CDR1 DFQATT and CDR2 SNEGSKA (reference sequence). The CDR3 is made up of 11 amino acids. V was shortened by 2 bases and J by 3 bases, with 5 bases between the two germline ends. The CDR3 protein is CSARRVYEQYF. DNA for the CDR3: TGCAGTGCTAGAAGGGTCTACGAGCAGTACTTC.

V is TRBV18 and J is TRBJ2-7; D tentatively reads TRBD1 or TRBD2 (5 bases each). The DNA end is a closer match to TRBJ2-5, so the J assignment may be wrong. CDR1 is KGHSH and CDR2 is LQKENI in the germline V gene. There are 14 residues in the CDR3. The CDR3 DNA reads as TGTGCCAGCTCACCACCTACTTGGGGGGAGACCCAGTACTTC. This codes for CASSPPTWGETQYF.

Comments on this clone: Other DNA sequences within the sample encode an identical CDR3. The genes are TRBV19 and TRBJ2-7, with D perhaps TRBD1 (6 bases). V was cut by 5 bases and J by 4 bases, with 9 bases left in between. Germline CDR1 is LNHDA and CDR2 is SQIVND (reference sequence). This CDR3 region has 12 residues. This CDR3 reads CASSQGLYEQYF. CDR3 sequence (DNA): TGTGCCAGTAGTCAGGGGCTGTACGAGCAGTACTTC.

The rearrangement uses TRBV25-1 and TRBJ2-3; either TRBD1 or TRBD2 may fit D (5 bases each). Per the germline V gene, CDR1 is MGHDK and CDR2 is SYGVNS. This CDR3 spans 14 amino acids. V was pared by 2 bases and J by 2 bases, with 8 bases between. The CDR3 DNA reads as TGTGCCAGCAGTGAACGGGGCTTCACAGATACGCAGTATTTT. It codes for CASSERGFTDTQYF.